Presented here are 32 T cell receptor beta chains from one specimen sequenced in a study of T cell responses to AZD1222 COVID-19 vaccine. The method was immunoSEQ multiplex PCR; TCRdb's version includes in-frame clones alone and lacks a portion of them. Of 120,000 to 150,000 clones in the sample, around 92% were seen once. Source: peripheral blood, taken on day 0 of AZD1222 vaccination. These receptors were taken from an adult in good health.

This sequence joins TRBV7-8 and TRBJ2-1; 12 bases line up with TRBD2. The CDR3 is made up of 15 amino acids. Germline assignment: CDR1 SGHVS and CDR2 FQNEAQ. The ends lost 1 base at V and 8 bases at J; junction bases unmatched: 3. The CDR3 DNA reads as TGTGCCAGCAGCTTAGAGACTAGCGGGGGCCATGAGCAGTTCTTC. Its protein product is CASSLETSGGHEQFF.

The chain couples TRBV11-3 to TRBJ1-1; D may be TRBD1 (6 bases). The germline CDR1 and CDR2 sequences are SGHNT and YENEEA. V lost 5 bases and J lost 0, with 10 bases in between. The CDR3 sequence is 14 residues long. The CDR3 protein is CASSPGGLNTEAFF. The CDR3 region has the DNA TGTGCCAGCAGCCCCGGGGGCCTGAACACTGAAGCTTTCTTT.

The chain uses TRBV4-1 and TRBJ2-5, with D unresolved. CDR3 length equals 16 residues. V gave up 0 bases and J gave up 4 bases, with 15 bases separating them. CDR1 MGHRA and CDR2 YSYEKL come from the germline V gene. This CDR3 is CASSQDVGISRETQYF. The CDR3 bases are TGCGCCAGCAGCCAAGACGTAGGAATATCGCGAGAGACCCAGTACTTC.

J is TRBJ2-3 and V is TRBV5-4; D might be TRBD1 or TRBD2, each matching 5 bases. CDR3 length: 11 residues. The V gene lost 2 bases and the J gene lost 8 bases, with 6 bases spanning the gap. Germline loops: CDR1 SGHNT, CDR2 YYREEE (reference sequence). The CDR3 is CASSFGGTQYF. The DNA of the CDR3 is TGTGCCAGCAGCTTTGGGGGTACGCAGTATTTT.

This chain connects TRBV7-2 to TRBJ2-3, with D uncertain. The CDR3 totals 14 residues. Deletions cut 6 bases from V and 2 bases from J, with 12 bases between. Germline V gene lookup returns CDR1 SGHTA and CDR2 FQGNSA. CDR3 residues: CASSSYFSTDTQYF. The CDR3 bases are TGTGCCAGCAGTTCGTACTTTTCCACAGATACGCAGTATTTT.

The chain recombines TRBV4-3 with TRBJ1-2; no clear D gene. Trimming removed 1 base at V and 2 bases at J, with 8 bases between. Germline assignment: CDR1 LGHNA and CDR2 YSLEER. The CDR3 length is 14 residues. CDR3 loop: CASSQVYRNYGYTF. CDR3 in DNA: TGCGCCAGCAGCCAAGTATACCGGAACTATGGCTACACCTTC.

The J gene is TRBJ1-1, the V gene TRBV28; D is unclear. Trimming took 1 base from V and 6 from J, leaving 6 bases between them. Germline CDR1 reads MDHEN; CDR2 reads SYDVKM. The CDR3 sequence is 12 residues long. The CDR3 DNA is TGTGCCAGCAGTTTATCCCAGCCTGAAGCTTTCTTT. Translated: CASSLSQPEAFF.

The chain uses TRBV19 and TRBJ1-5, with TRBD1 as a possible D gene (5 bases). This CDR3 is 15 amino acids long. The germline CDR1 and CDR2 sequences are LNHDA and SQIVND (reference sequence). V shed 3 bases and J shed 1 base, with 10 bases lying between them. The CDR3 region has the DNA TGTGCCAGTAGTATTACAGGCGTAAGCAATCAGCCCCAGCATTTT. It is translated as CASSITGVSNQPQHF.

This chain connects TRBV29-1 to TRBJ1-1; D is perhaps TRBD1 (6 bases). Trimming shortened V by 7 bases and J by 1 base, and 22 bases separated the two germline ends. Germline assignment: CDR1 SQVTM and CDR2 ANQGSEA. The CDR3 is 16 amino acids. The CDR3 sequence is CSAPSPDRSGNTEAFF. DNA for the CDR3: TGCAGCGCCCCATCCCCCGACAGGTCGGGGAACACTGAAGCTTTCTTT.

The J gene is TRBJ1-5, the V gene TRBV19, with TRBD1 matching 9 bases. The ends lost 6 bases at V and 3 bases at J; junction bases unmatched: 9. The CDR3 spans 16 residues. Germline values: CDR1 LNHDA, CDR2 SQIVND (reference sequence). The CDR3 DNA sequence: TGTGCCAGTAGCACCGGGACAGGGAGTGTCAATCAGCCCCAGCATTTT. It yields the protein CASSTGTGSVNQPQHF.

This clone was picked up a small number of times. The CDR3 here is CASSLAENTEAFF. The CDR3 DNA follows: TGTGCCAGCAGCTTAGCAGAGAACACTGAAGCTTTCTTT. V is TRBV7-2 and J is TRBJ1-1, with D uncertain. The germline V gene has CDR1 SGHTA and CDR2 FQGNSA. V lost 0 bases and J 1 base, leaving 3 bases between the germline ends. This CDR3 has 13 amino acids. Supplemented by reference TRBV7-2 and TRBJ1-1, the full variable domain reads GAGVSQSPSNKVTEKGKDVELRCDPISGHTALYWYRQSLGQGLEFLIYFQGNSAPDKSGLPSDRFSAERTGGSVSTLTIQRTQQEDSAVYLCASSLAENTEAFFGQGTRLTVV.

The V gene is TRBV19, the J gene TRBJ1-5; D is ambiguous. Germline V gene lookup returns CDR1 LNHDA and CDR2 SQIVND (reference sequence). CDR3 length: 16 amino acids. Deletions cut 3 bases from V and 0 bases from J, with 12 bases between. The CDR3 sequence is CASSIASGYSNQPQHF. The DNA of the CDR3 is TGTGCCAGTAGTATCGCTAGTGGTTATAGCAATCAGCCCCAGCATTTT.

V is TRBV5-8 and J is TRBJ2-3, with TRBD2 matching over 12 bases. The V gene's germline CDR1 is SGHTS and CDR2 YDEGEE. The CDR3 is 15 residues long. Unmatched junction bases numbered 7, after V lost 5 bases and J lost 6 bases. Here the CDR3 reads CASSQGLAGLDTQYF. As DNA, the CDR3 is TGTGCCAGCAGTCAAGGACTAGCGGGGTTGGATACGCAGTATTTT. The full variable domain, completed using reference TRBV5-8 and TRBJ2-3, is EAGVTQSPTHLIKTRGQQATLRCSPISGHTSVYWYQQALGLGLQFLLWYDEGEERNRGNFPPRFSGRQFPNYSSELNVNALELEDSALYLCASSQGLAGLDTQYFGPGTRLTVL.

The rearrangement links TRBV4-2 to TRBJ2-5; D gene ambiguous. The CDR3 spans 12 residues. Germline loops: CDR1 LGHNA, CDR2 YNFKEQ. V gave up 0 bases and J gave up 6 bases, with 5 bases separating them. CDR3 bases: TGTGCCAGCAGCCAAGATGGAAAGACCCAGTACTTC. Translating it yields CASSQDGKTQYF.

The chain employs TRBV28 and TRBJ2-2; 9 bases are a match to TRBD1. CDR3 length: 15 amino acids. The germline CDR1 and CDR2 sequences are MDHEN and SYDVKM. V shed 7 bases and J 5 bases; nucleotides not matched to a gene: 8. CDR3 nucleotide sequence: TGTGCCAGCAATGAGGACAGGGGTGCGACCGGGGAGCTGTTTTTT. Protein sequence: CASNEDRGATGELFF.

This chain links TRBV19 with TRBJ1-2, with TRBD1 matching over 8 bases. The CDR3 is 17 amino acids. V lost 5 bases, J lost 3 bases, and 14 bases stayed unmatched. The germline V gene has CDR1 LNHDA and CDR2 SQIVND (reference sequence). DNA of the CDR3: TGTGCCAGTAGTGCAACCGGGACAGGAGCATTTGACTATGGCTACACCTTC. As protein: CASSATGTGAFDYGYTF.

This rearrangement joins TRBV15 to TRBJ1-6; D ambiguous. Trimming removed 2 bases at V and 0 bases at J, with 8 bases between. This CDR3 comprises 16 residues. Germline V gene sequence: CDR1 LNHNV, CDR2 YYDKDF (reference sequence). CDR3 DNA: TGTGCCACCAGCAGAATGGGGAGCTCCTATAATTCACCCCTCCACTTT. This encodes CATSRMGSSYNSPLHF.

The chain links TRBV5-1 to TRBJ1-3, with 9 positions matching TRBD1. This CDR3 is built from 15 residues. The trim removed 3 bases at V and 2 bases at J, leaving 3 bases unmatched. CDR1 and CDR2 (germline): SGHRS, YFSETQ. The CDR3 DNA is TGCGCCAGCAGCTGGACAGGGGAAACTGGAAACACCATATATTTT. This sequence encodes CASSWTGETGNTIYF.

The chain has TRBV4-1 and TRBJ2-1; 9 nucleotides line up with TRBD2. Germline lookup yields CDR1 MGHRA and CDR2 YSYEKL. The ends lost 3 bases at V and 7 bases at J; junction bases unmatched: 13. The length of the CDR3 is 17 residues. CDR3 region: CASSQGLSGGLGNEQFF. The CDR3 DNA is TGCGCCAGCAGCCAGGGACTTAGCGGGGGCCTAGGGAATGAGCAGTTCTTC.

The chain employs TRBV7-2 and TRBJ2-1, with 7 bases that match TRBD1. The CDR3 sequence is 16 residues long. Trimming removed 5 bases from V and 1 base from J; junction bases left unmatched: 8. Germline-derived CDR1 and CDR2 are SGHTA and FQGNSA. The CDR3 sequence is CASSGNRGASYNEQFF. The CDR3 nucleotides are TGTGCCAGCAGCGGCAACAGGGGAGCTTCCTACAATGAGCAGTTCTTC.

This sequence joins TRBV18 and TRBJ2-7; weak D call: TRBD2 (5 bases). CDR3 size: 14 residues. Germline V gene data show CDR1 as KGHSH and CDR2 as LQKENI. V lost 4 bases and J lost 1, with 11 bases in between. The CDR3 DNA sequence: TGTGCCAGCTCACAGGAACTAGGGTCCTACGAGCAGTACTTC. Translated, it gives CASSQELGSYEQYF.

This chain connects TRBV7-2 to TRBJ2-7, with 11 bases fitting TRBD2. CDR3 length equals 17 residues. The V gene's germline CDR1 is SGHTA and CDR2 FQGNSA. V shed 4 bases and J 1 base; nucleotides not matched to a gene: 9. The CDR3 DNA reads as TGTGCCAGCAGCTCCCCGGGTACTAGCGGGGGTTCCTACGAGCAGTACTTC. The encoded protein is CASSSPGTSGGSYEQYF.

The rearrangement joins TRBV4-2 to TRBJ1-5; perhaps TRBD1 as D (6 bases). The germline gives CDR1 LGHNA, CDR2 YNFKEQ. The CDR3 runs 18 residues. The V and J ends lost 4 bases and 4 bases respectively, with 23 bases between them. DNA of the CDR3: TGTGCCAGCAGCCTCGAGGGGGGTGCAGCCCTATTTAATCAGCCCCAGCATTTT. Its translation is CASSLEGGAALFNQPQHF.

The chain links TRBV12-5 to TRBJ2-7; D may be TRBD1 or TRBD2 (5 bases each). The CDR3 runs to 17 residues. Germline V gene sequence: CDR1 LGHNT, CDR2 FRNRAP. With 1 base removed from V and 6 bases from J, the gap between germline ends came to 22 bases. CDR3: CASGLALGTASRSEQYF. DNA of the CDR3: TGTGCTAGTGGTTTGGCCCTTGGGACCGCTTCGAGGTCCGAGCAGTACTTC.

V usage is TRBV4-3 and J usage is TRBJ1-6, with unresolved D. The V gene's germline CDR1 is LGHNA and CDR2 YSLEER. This CDR3 is built from 15 residues. Trimming removed 0 bases from V and 9 bases from J, with 12 bases in between. The CDR3 region has the DNA TGCGCCAGCAGCCAAGATCAGGATTATGGTTCACCCCTCCACTTT. Its translation: CASSQDQDYGSPLHF.

In this sample, this clone turned up once. V usage is TRBV7-9 and J usage is TRBJ2-7; D not certain. The CDR3 is made up of 14 amino acids. Germline CDR1 is SEHNR and CDR2 is FQNEAQ (reference sequence). V dropped 2 bases and J dropped 2 bases, with 10 bases sitting between them. The CDR3 loop is CASSLQSLPYEQYF. DNA of the CDR3: TGTGCCAGCAGCTTACAGAGTCTACCCTACGAGCAGTACTTC. The full variable domain, with the rest looked up from reference TRBV7-9 and TRBJ2-7, is DTGVSQNPRHKITKRGQNVTFRCDPISEHNRLYWYRQTLGQGPEFLTYFQNEAQLEKSRLLSDRFSAERPKGSFSTLEIQRTEQGDSAMYLCASSLQSLPYEQYFGPGTRLTVT.

This chain uses TRBV5-4 with TRBJ1-1; D uncertain. CDR3 length: 13 residues. V was clipped by 4 bases and J by 0 bases, with 7 bases between them. Looked up from germline, CDR1 is SGHNT and CDR2 is YYREEE (reference sequence). In DNA, the CDR3 is TGTGCCAGCAGCGGTCCACTGAACACTGAAGCTTTCTTT. Translation: CASSGPLNTEAFF.

The chain is built from TRBV9 and TRBJ2-5; 11 bases match TRBD2. Germline-derived CDR1 and CDR2 are SGDLS and YYNGEE. This CDR3 is 16 amino acids long. Trimming at V came to 3 bases and at J to 0 bases, leaving 4 bases not matched to a gene. The CDR3 spells CASSAHSGGDQETQYF. The CDR3 DNA follows: TGTGCCAGCAGCGCCCATAGCGGGGGGGACCAAGAGACCCAGTACTTC.

This clone appeared a single time. The sample contains more than one DNA sequence encoding this CDR3. The chain carries TRBV3-1 (or the pseudogene TRBV3-2) and TRBJ2-7; D is unclear. Trimming removed 2 bases at V and 3 bases at J, with 2 bases between. Per the germline V gene, CDR1 is LGHDT and CDR2 is YNNKEL (reference sequence). The CDR3 has 11 residues. CDR3: CASSQLYEQYF. DNA of the CDR3: TGTGCCAGCAGCCAACTCTACGAGCAGTACTTC.

The V gene is TRBV29-1, the J gene TRBJ1-2, with D possibly TRBD1 on 6 matching bases. The V end was cut by 0 bases, the J end by 5 bases, with 19 bases between. The CDR3 extends over 16 amino acids. CDR1 is SQVTM, CDR2 ANQGSEA, per germline. The CDR3 loop is CSVEEGWGPTFYGYTF. CDR3 nucleotide sequence: TGCAGCGTTGAAGAGGGCTGGGGGCCCACCTTTTATGGCTACACCTTC.

The chain recombines TRBV5-1 with TRBJ2-6; 8 bases map to TRBD1. Germline CDR1 SGHRS, CDR2 YFSETQ. The CDR3 spans 16 residues. J lost 0 bases, V lost 3 bases, and 2 bases had no gene match. In DNA, the CDR3 is TGCGCCAGCAGCTCCAGGGGGCTCTCTGGGGCCAACGTCCTGACTTTC. Protein: CASSSRGLSGANVLTF.

The rearrangement uses TRBV14 and TRBJ1-1; D uncertain. The CDR3 consists of 14 residues. V lost 5 bases, J lost 1 base, and 11 bases lay in between. Germline V lookup: CDR1 SGHDN, CDR2 FVKESK. DNA for the CDR3: TGTGCCAGCAGCAGAAAGTCGGGGAACACTGAAGCTTTCTTT. Its translation is CASSRKSGNTEAFF.